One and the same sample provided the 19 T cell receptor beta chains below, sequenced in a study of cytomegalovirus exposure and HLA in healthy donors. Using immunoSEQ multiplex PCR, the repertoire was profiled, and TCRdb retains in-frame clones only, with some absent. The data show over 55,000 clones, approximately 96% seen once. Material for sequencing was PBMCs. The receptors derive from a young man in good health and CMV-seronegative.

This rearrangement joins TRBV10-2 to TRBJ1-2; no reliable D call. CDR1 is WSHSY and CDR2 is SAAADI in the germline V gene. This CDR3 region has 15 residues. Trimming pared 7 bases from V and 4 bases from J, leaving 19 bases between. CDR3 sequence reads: CASIPTVGALYGYTF. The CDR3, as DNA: TGCGCCAGCATCCCTACCGTGGGAGCGCTCTATGGCTACACCTTC.

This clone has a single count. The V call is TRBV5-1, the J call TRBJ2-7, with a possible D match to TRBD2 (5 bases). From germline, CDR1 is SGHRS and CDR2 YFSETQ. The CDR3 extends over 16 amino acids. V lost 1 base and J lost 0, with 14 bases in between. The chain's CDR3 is CASSLKERSPSYEQYF. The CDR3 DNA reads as TGCGCCAGCAGCTTGAAGGAGCGGTCCCCCTCCTACGAGCAGTACTTC.

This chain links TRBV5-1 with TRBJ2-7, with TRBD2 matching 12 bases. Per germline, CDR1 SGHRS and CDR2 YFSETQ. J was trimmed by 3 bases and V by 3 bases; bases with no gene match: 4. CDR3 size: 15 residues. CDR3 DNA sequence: TGCGCCAGCAGCTATACTAGCGGGAGGATCTACGAGCAGTACTTC. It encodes CASSYTSGRIYEQYF.

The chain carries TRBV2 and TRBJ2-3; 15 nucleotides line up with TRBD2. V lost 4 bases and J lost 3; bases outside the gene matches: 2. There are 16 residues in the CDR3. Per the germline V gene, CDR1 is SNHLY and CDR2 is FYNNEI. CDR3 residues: CASSGGTSGRTDTQYF. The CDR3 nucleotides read TGTGCCAGCAGTGGAGGGACTAGCGGGAGGACAGATACGCAGTATTTT.

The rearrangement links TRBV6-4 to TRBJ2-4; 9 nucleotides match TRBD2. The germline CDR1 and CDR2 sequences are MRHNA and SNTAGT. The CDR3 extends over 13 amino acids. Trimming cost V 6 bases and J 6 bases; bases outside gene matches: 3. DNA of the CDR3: TGTGCCAGCAGCACGACTAGCGGAAACATTCAGTACTTC. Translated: CASSTTSGNIQYF.

The CDR3 here is CSGSGGGSETQYF. The CDR3 DNA reads as TGCAGCGGGAGCGGAGGTGGGTCAGAGACCCAGTACTTC. The genes are TRBV29-1 and TRBJ2-5, with D tentatively TRBD2 (5 bases). The CDR3 totals 13 residues. Trimming removed 7 bases from V and 4 bases from J, with 16 bases in between. Germline values: CDR1 SQVTM, CDR2 ANQGSEA.

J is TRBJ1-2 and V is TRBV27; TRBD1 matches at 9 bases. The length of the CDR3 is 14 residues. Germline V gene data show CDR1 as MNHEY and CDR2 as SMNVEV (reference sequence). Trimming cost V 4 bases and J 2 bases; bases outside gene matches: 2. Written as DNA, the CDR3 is TGTGCCAGCAGTTCGGGACAGGGAAACTATGGCTACACCTTC. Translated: CASSSGQGNYGYTF.

In nucleotides, the CDR3 is TGTGCCAGCAGCGTAGAGGCAGGGAGGGCAGATACGCAGTATTTT. Translated, it gives CASSVEAGRADTQYF. This rearrangement joins TRBV9 to TRBJ2-3; 7 bases fit TRBD2. The junction had 5 bases not matched to a gene; V was cut back by 0 bases and J by 4 bases. Germline V CDR1 and CDR2: SGDLS, YYNGEE. The CDR3 spans 15 residues.

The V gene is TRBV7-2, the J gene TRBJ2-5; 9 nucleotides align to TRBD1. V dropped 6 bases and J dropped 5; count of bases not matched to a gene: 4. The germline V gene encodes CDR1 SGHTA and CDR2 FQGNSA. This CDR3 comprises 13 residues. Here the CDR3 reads CASSPGTGETQYF. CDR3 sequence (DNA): TGTGCCAGCAGTCCCGGGACAGGGGAGACCCAGTACTTC.

The CDR3 is CASSGGLTNEKLFF. As DNA, the CDR3 is TGTGCCAGCAGTGGCGGTTTGACTAATGAAAAACTGTTTTTT. This sequence joins TRBV9 and TRBJ1-4; no definite D call. V was shortened by 5 bases and J by 2 bases, with 10 bases between the two germline ends. The V gene's germline CDR1 is SGDLS and CDR2 YYNGEE. The CDR3 covers 14 residues. Drawing the rest from reference TRBV9 and TRBJ1-4, the complete variable domain is DSGVTQTPKHLITATGQRVTLRCSPRSGDLSVYWYQQSLDQGLQFLIQYYNGEERAKGNILERFSAQQFPDLHSELNLSSLELGDSALYFCASSGGLTNEKLFFGSGTQLSVL.

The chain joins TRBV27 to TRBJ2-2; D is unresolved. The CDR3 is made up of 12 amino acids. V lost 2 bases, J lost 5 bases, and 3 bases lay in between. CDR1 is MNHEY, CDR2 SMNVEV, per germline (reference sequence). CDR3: CASSLITGELFF. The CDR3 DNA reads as TGTGCCAGCAGTTTAATAACCGGGGAGCTGTTTTTT.

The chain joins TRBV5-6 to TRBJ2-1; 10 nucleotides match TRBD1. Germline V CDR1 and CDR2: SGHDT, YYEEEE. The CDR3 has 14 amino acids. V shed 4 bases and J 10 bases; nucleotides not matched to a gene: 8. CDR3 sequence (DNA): TGTGCCAGCAGCCTGGGACAGGGGACACGCGAGCAGTTCTTC. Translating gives CASSLGQGTREQFF.

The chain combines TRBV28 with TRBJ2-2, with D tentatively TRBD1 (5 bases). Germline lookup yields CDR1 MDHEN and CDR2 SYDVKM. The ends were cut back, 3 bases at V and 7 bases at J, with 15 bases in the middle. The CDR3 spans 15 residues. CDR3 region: CASSFKQGTGGELFF. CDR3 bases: TGTGCCAGCAGTTTCAAGCAGGGAACGGGCGGGGAGCTGTTTTTT.

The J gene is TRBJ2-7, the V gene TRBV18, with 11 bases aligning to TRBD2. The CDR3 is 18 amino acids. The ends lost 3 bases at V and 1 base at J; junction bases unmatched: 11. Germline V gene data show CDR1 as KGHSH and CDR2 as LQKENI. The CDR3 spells CASSPRTSGPFRSYEQYF. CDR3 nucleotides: TGTGCCAGCTCACCCAGGACTAGCGGGCCTTTTCGTTCCTACGAGCAGTACTTC. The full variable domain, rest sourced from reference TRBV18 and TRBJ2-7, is NAGVMQNPRHLVRRRGQEARLRCSPMKGHSHVYWYRQLPEEGLKFMVYLQKENIIDESGMPKERFSAEFPKEGPSILRIQQVVRGDSAAYFCASSPRTSGPFRSYEQYFGPGTRLTVT.

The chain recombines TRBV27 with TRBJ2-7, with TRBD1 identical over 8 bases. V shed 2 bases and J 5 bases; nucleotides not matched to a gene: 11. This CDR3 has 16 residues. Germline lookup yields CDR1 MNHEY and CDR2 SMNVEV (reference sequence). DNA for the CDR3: TGTGCCAGCAGTTTAGGAGGACAGGGTTTGATCAACGAGCAGTACTTC. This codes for CASSLGGQGLINEQYF.

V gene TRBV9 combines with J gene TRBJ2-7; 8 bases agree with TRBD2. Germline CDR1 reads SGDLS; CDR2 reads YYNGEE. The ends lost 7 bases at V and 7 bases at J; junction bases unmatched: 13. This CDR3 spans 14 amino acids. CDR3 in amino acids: CASSSTGGNREQYF. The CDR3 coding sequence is TGTGCCAGCTCCTCCACGGGGGGGAATAGGGAGCAGTACTTC.

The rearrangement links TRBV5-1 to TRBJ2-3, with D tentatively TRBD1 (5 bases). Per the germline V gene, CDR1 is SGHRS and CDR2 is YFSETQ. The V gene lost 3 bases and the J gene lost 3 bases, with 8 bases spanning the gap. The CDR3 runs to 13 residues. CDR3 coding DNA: TGCGCCAGCAGCTCTCAGGGAACAGATACGCAGTATTTT. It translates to CASSSQGTDTQYF.

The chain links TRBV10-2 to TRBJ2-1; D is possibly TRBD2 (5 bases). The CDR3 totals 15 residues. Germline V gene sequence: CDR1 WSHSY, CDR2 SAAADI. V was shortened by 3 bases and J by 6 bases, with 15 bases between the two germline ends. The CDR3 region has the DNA TGCGCCAGCAGTGAAGTCCGGACTCTGGGCAATGAGCAGTTCTTC. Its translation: CASSEVRTLGNEQFF.

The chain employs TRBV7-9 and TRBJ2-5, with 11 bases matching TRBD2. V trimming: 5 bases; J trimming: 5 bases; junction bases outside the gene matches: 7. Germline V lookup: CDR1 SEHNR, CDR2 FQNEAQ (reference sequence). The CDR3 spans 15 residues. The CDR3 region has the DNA TGTGCCAGCAGCCTCCTAGCGGGAGGAGGTGAGACCCAGTACTTC. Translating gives CASSLLAGGGETQYF.